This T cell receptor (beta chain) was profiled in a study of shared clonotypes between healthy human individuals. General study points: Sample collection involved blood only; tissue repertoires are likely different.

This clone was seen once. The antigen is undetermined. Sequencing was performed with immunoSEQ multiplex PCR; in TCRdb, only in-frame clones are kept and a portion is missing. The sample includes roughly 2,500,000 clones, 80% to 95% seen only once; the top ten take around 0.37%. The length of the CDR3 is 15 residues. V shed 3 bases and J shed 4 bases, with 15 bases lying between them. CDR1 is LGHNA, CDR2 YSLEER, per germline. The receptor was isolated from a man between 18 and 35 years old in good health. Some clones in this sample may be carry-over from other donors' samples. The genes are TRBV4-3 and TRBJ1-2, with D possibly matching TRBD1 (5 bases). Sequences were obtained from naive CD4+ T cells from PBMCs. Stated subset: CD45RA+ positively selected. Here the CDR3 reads CASSQALGTVYGYTF. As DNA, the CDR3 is TGCGCCAGCAGCCAGGCGCTCGGGACGGTCTATGGCTACACCTTC.